This entry describes one TCR beta chain. This entry is derived from a study of control samples from healthy donors and cancer patients. Assay used: immunoSEQ multiplex PCR; TCRdb lists only in-frame clones, some missing. This sample has about 120,000 clones, with 85% to 90% found just once. Input material: blood. The sequence was collected from a woman in her 70s in good health.

The DNA for the CDR3 is TGTGCCAGTAGTACATCAAGCGGGGGCTCGAGCAATCAGCCCCAGCATTTT. This translates into CASSTSSGGSSNQPQHF. The chain couples TRBV19 to TRBJ1-5; weak D call: TRBD1 (6 bases). Germline V lookup: CDR1 LNHDA, CDR2 SQIVND (reference sequence). The CDR3 runs to 17 residues. V lost 4 bases and J 1 base, leaving 17 bases between the germline ends.